This T cell receptor (beta chain) was sequenced in a study of T cell repertoires in cytomegalovirus infection. Background on the study: Recently identified HLA-C-restricted CMV epitopes were used, and well-studied HLA-B-restricted CMV epitopes were used as well. It was the public TCR beta signatures that indicated both CMV infection and matching HLA type.

From germline, CDR1 is SGHVS and CDR2 FNYEAQ. Losses at the gene ends were 2 bases for V and 6 bases for J; bases not matched to a gene: 1. CDR3 length equals 12 residues. TCRdb called the reads again in MiXCR, with one record for every CDR3 protein. The sample consists of about 69,000 distinct CDR3 sequences, around 30% of them appearing once. Findings and caveats of the study: Frequencies of public TCR beta families were cumulated, and this identified carriers of CMV plus the relevant HLA. HLA-C-restricted, CMV-specific TCR beta clonotypes were dominant ex vivo.

Concerning this clonotype: What it binds is not known.

The sequencing here drew on CD8+ T cells from cultured PBMCs, taken from culture after CMV antigen stimulation. The TCR sequence derives from a human donor in good health (CMV status not recorded). Some clones in this sample may be carry-over from other donors' samples. The chain has TRBV7-6 and TRBJ2-7, with TRBD2 matching 7 bases. The CDR3 is CASSLSGVEQYF. CDR3 DNA: TGTGCCAGCAGCTTAAGCGGGGTCGAGCAGTACTTC.